Reported below is one T cell receptor (beta chain). As yet, its antigen is unknown. Measured with immunoSEQ multiplex PCR; TCRdb has only the in-frame clones, and not every one. Of tens of thousands of clones in the sample, more than 80% are singletons; the top ten hold under 5.5%. The sample comes from a study of regulatory and conventional T cells in RAG deficiency. Study-level results: Treg unique TCR beta sequences were about 100-fold fewer in Omenn syndrome and CID/AS patients than controls. Patient subsets had shorter CDR3s; Omenn Treg-Tconv overlap exceeded 85%.

This sample was shared with a second study, whose subject was regulatory T cells. That work states: The primer mix had 52 TRBV and 13 TRBJ primers.

Sequencing used CD8+ T cells sorted from blood. This clonotype originated in a human donor in good health.

The CDR3 DNA follows: TGTGCCAGCAGCTTGGGTGACAGGGAAATTCAGCCCCAGCATTTT. Protein: CASSLGDREIQPQHF. The rearrangement uses TRBV5-6 and TRBJ1-5; 7 bases line up with TRBD1. CDR3 size: 15 residues. J was trimmed by 6 bases and V by 0 bases; bases with no gene match: 6. Germline values: CDR1 SGHDT, CDR2 YYEEEE.